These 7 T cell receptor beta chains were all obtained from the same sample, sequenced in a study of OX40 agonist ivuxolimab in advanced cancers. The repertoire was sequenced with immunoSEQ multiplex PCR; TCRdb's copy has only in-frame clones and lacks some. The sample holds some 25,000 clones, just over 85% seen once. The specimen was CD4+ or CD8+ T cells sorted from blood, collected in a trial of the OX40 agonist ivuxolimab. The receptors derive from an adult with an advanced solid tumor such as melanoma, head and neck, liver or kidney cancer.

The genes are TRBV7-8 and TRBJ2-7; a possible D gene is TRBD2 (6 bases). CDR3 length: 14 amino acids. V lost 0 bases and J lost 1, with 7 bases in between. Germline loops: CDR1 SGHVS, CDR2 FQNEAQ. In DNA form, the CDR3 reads TGTGCCAGCAGCTTAGCGGGGGGATCCTACGAGCAGTACTTC. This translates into CASSLAGGSYEQYF.

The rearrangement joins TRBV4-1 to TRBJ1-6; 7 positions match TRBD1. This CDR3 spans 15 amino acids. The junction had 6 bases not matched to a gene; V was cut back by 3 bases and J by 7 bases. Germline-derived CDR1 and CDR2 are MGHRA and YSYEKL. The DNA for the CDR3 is TGCGCCAGCAGCCATGAGGGGGCTGACAATTCACCCCTCCACTTT. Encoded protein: CASSHEGADNSPLHF.

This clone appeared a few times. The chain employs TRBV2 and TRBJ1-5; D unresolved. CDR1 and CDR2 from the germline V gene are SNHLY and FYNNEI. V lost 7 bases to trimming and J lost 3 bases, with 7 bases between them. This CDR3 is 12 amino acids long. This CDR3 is CASKGFNQPQHF. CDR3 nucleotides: TGTGCCAGCAAAGGGTTCAATCAGCCCCAGCATTTT.

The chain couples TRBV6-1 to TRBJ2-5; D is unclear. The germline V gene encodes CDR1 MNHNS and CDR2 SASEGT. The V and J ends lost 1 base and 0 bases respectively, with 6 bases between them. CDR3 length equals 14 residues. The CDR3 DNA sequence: TGTGCCAGCAGTGAAGGGCCAGACCAAGAGACCCAGTACTTC. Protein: CASSEGPDQETQYF.

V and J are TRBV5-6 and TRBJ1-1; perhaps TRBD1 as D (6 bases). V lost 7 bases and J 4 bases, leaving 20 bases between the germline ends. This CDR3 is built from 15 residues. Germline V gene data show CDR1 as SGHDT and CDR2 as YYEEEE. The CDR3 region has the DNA TGTGCCAGCTCGGGGGGCGCGGGCAGGATCACTGAAGCTTTCTTT. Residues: CASSGGAGRITEAFF.

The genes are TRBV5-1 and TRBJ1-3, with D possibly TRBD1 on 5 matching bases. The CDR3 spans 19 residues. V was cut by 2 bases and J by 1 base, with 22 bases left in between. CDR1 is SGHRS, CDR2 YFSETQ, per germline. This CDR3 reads CASSFVPPGTINSGNTIYF. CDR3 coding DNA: TGCGCCAGCAGCTTCGTCCCCCCCGGGACGATTAATTCTGGAAACACCATATATTTT.

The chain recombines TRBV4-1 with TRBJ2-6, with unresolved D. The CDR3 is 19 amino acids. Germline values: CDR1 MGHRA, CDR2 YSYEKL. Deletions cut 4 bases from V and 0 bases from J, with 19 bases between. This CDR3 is CASSPPATNHFSGANVLTF. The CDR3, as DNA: TGCGCCAGCAGCCCCCCGGCAACTAACCACTTCTCTGGGGCCAACGTCCTGACTTTC.